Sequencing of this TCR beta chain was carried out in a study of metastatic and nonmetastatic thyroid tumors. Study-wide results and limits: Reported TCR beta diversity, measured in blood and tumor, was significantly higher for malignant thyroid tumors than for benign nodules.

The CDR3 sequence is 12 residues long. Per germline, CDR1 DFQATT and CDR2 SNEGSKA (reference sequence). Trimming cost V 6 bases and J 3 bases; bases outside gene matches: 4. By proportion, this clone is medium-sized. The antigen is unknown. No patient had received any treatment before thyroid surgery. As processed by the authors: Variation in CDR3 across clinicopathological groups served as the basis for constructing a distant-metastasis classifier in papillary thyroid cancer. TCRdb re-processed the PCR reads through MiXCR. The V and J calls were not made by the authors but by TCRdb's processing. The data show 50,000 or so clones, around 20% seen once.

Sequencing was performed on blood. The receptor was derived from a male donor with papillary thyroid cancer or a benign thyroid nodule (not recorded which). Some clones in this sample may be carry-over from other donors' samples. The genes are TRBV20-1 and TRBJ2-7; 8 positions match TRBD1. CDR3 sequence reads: CSAWTGNYEQYF. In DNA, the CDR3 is TGCAGTGCCTGGACAGGGAACTACGAGCAGTACTTC.